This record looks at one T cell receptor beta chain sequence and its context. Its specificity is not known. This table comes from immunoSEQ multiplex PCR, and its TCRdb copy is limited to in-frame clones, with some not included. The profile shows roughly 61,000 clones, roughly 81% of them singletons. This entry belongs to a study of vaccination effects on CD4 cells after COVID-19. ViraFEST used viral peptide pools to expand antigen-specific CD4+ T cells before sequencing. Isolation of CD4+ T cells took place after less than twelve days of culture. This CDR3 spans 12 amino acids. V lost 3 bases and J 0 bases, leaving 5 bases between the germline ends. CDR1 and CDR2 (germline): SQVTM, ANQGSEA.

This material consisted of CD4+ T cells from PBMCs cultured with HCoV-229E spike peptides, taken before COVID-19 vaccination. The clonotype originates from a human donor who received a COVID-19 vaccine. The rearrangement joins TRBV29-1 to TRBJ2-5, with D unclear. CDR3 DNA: TGCAGCGTTGAGAACAACCAAGAGACCCAGTACTTC. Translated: CSVENNQETQYF. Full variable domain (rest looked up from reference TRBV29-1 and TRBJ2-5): SAVISQKPSRDICQRGTSLTIQCQVDSQVTMMFWYRQQPGQSLTLIATANQGSEATYESGFVIDKFPISRPNLTFSTLTVSNMSPEDSSIYLCSVENNQETQYFGPGTRLLVL.